A selection of T cell receptor beta chains follows, all from one sample in a study of blood T cell repertoires in COVID-19. The method was immunoSEQ multiplex PCR; TCRdb's version includes in-frame clones alone and lacks a portion of them. The sample lists 100,000 to 150,000 clones, 84% occurring once. The material sequenced was peripheral blood. Every receptor here comes from a man aged 55-75 years with acute or convalescent COVID-19. CDR3s include the opening cysteine and the closing phenylalanine or tryptophan. Fields, in order: D gene, J gene, clone size, V gene, CDR3 protein, CDR3 DNA. A D gene is named only where the DNA matches it firmly. Where a row states a size, it is once, few, many or the class of an expanded clone; other rows omit it.

TRBD2 TRBJ2-7 NA TRBV5-4 CASSSGLGSEQYF TGTGCCAGCAGCTCGGGACTAGGGAGCGAGCAGTACTTC
NA TRBJ1-2 NA TRBV29-1 CSVEGGGGYTF TGCAGCGTTGAGGGGGGTGGTGGCTACACCTTC
TRBD1 TRBJ2-7 NA TRBV5-1 CASSPPGQAWEQYF TGCGCCAGCAGCCCACCAGGACAGGCTTGGGAGCAGTACTTC
NA TRBJ1-4 once TRBV18 CASSPKPPTTNEKLFF TGTGCCAGCTCACCTAAGCCACCGACAACTAATGAAAAACTGTTTTTT
TRBD1 TRBJ2-5 NA TRBV9 CASSVVGTGVRETQYF TGTGCCAGCAGCGTAGTGGGGACAGGGGTGCGAGAGACCCAGTACTTC
NA TRBJ2-5 NA TRBV7-7 CASSLSGGETQYF TGTGCCAGCAGCTTGTCCGGGGGTGAGACCCAGTACTTC
TRBD2 TRBJ2-2 NA TRBV30 CAWRRKGLAGEANTGELFF TGTGCCTGGAGGAGGAAGGGACTAGCGGGAGAGGCGAACACCGGGGAGCTGTTTTTT
NA TRBJ1-1 NA TRBV27 CASSLMGGFTEAFF TGTGCCAGCAGTTTAATGGGGGGATTCACTGAAGCTTTCTTT
NA TRBJ1-5 NA TRBV5-8 CASSLVQGLGLYSNQPQHF TGTGCCAGCAGCTTGGTGCAGGGTTTGGGCTTGTATAGCAATCAGCCCCAGCATTTT
NA TRBJ1-4 NA TRBV9 CASSVGPSGRNEKLFF TGTGCCAGCAGCGTAGGTCCGTCAGGGAGGAATGAAAAACTGTTTTTT
NA TRBJ2-5 few TRBV19 CATARTVKETQYF TGTGCCACCGCCAGGACAGTAAAAGAGACCCAGTACTTC
NA TRBJ1-1 NA TRBV6-1 CASSEQAGTEAFF TGTGCCAGCAGTGAACAGGCTGGCACTGAAGCTTTCTTT
TRBD2 TRBJ2-3 NA TRBV19 CASSVTGGVTDTQYF TGTGCCAGTAGTGTCACGGGGGGTGTGACAGATACGCAGTATTTT
NA TRBJ2-7 NA TRBV5-6 CASSTGNYEQYF TGTGCCAGCAGTACAGGGAACTACGAGCAGTACTTC
NA TRBJ1-6 NA TRBV2 CASSEGPGYNSPLHF TGTGCCAGCAGTGAAGGCCCAGGGTATAATTCACCCCTCCACTTT
TRBD2 TRBJ2-2 NA TRBV10-3 CAISELSSGAGELFF TGTGCCATCAGTGAGCTGTCTAGCGGAGCCGGGGAGCTGTTTTTT
NA TRBJ2-7 few TRBV10-2 CASTTGAYEQYF TGCGCCAGCACGACGGGAGCCTACGAGCAGTACTTC
NA TRBJ1-3 few TRBV6-1 CASSEALVRNSGNTIYF TGTGCCAGCAGTGAAGCCCTTGTGAGGAACTCTGGAAACACCATATATTTT
NA TRBJ1-2 NA TRBV5-4 CASSLIGGGGYTF TGTGCCAGCAGCTTGATTGGGGGAGGAGGCTACACCTTC
TRBD2 TRBJ2-5 NA TRBV9 CASSSLGLAGQETQYF TGTGCCAGCAGCTCCTTAGGACTAGCGGGGCAAGAGACCCAGTACTTC
NA TRBJ1-2 NA TRBV10-3 CAISATREGYTF TGTGCCATCAGTGCTACGCGGGAGGGCTACACCTTC
NA TRBJ2-3 NA TRBV7-3 CASSLIHSTDTQYF TGTGCCAGCAGCTTAATACACAGCACAGATACGCAGTATTTT
NA TRBJ2-1 NA TRBV18 CASSPLEYNEQFF TGTGCCAGCTCACCACTAGAATACAATGAGCAGTTCTTC
TRBD1 TRBJ1-6 few TRBV5-1 CASGQGSNSYNSPLHF TGCGCCAGCGGACAGGGCTCGAACTCCTATAATTCACCCCTCCACTTT
NA TRBJ2-5 NA TRBV5-1 CASSLRQETQYF TGCGCCAGCAGCTTGCGTCAAGAGACCCAGTACTTC
NA TRBJ2-7 NA TRBV9 CASSSRGEQYF TGTGCCAGCAGCAGCCGGGGCGAGCAGTACTTC
TRBD1 TRBJ1-5 NA TRBV19 CASSIGRDRDQPQHF TGTGCCAGTAGTATAGGCAGGGACAGGGATCAGCCCCAGCATTTT
NA TRBJ2-3 NA TRBV5-6 CASSPGLAESDTQYF TGTGCCAGCAGCCCGGGGTTAGCGGAATCAGATACGCAGTATTTT
NA TRBJ2-1 NA TRBV29-1 CSGGAFNEQFF TGCAGCGGGGGAGCCTTCAATGAGCAGTTCTTC
TRBD1 TRBJ1-5 NA TRBV5-6 CASSLGQGGHQPQHF TGTGCCAGCAGCTTGGGACAGGGGGGACATCAGCCCCAGCATTTT
TRBD1 TRBJ1-4 once TRBV9 CASSVGTGEGEKLFF TGTGCCAGCAGCGTAGGGACAGGGGAAGGAGAAAAACTGTTTTTT
NA TRBJ2-5 NA TRBV12-3/TRBV12-4 CASRAEMETQYF TGTGCCAGCAGGGCAGAAATGGAGACCCAGTACTTC
TRBD1 TRBJ2-7 NA TRBV6-5 CASSTGQGFEQYF TGTGCCAGCAGTACGGGACAGGGGTTCGAGCAGTACTTC
NA TRBJ2-2 NA TRBV9 CASSIRANTGELFF TGTGCCAGCAGCATAAGAGCGAACACCGGGGAGCTGTTTTTT
NA TRBJ1-6 NA TRBV3-1/TRBV3-2 CASSPQGYNSPLHF TGTGCCAGCAGCCCCCAGGGGTATAATTCACCCCTCCACTTT
NA TRBJ1-3 NA TRBV19 CASTLGGGNTIYF TGTGCCAGTACTCTGGGAGGTGGAAACACCATATATTTT
NA TRBJ1-3 NA TRBV11-2 CASSLWQDNSGNTIYF TGTGCCAGCAGCTTATGGCAAGACAACTCTGGAAACACCATATATTTT
NA TRBJ2-3 NA TRBV5-5 CASSLDPASTDTQYF TGTGCCAGCAGCTTGGATCCAGCGAGCACAGATACGCAGTATTTT
NA TRBJ1-1 NA TRBV18 CASSPSPNTEAFF TGTGCCAGCTCACCCAGTCCGAACACTGAAGCTTTCTTT
NA TRBJ1-1 NA TRBV24-1 CATSVRAGTEAFF TGTGCCACCAGCGTCCGGGCAGGGACTGAAGCTTTCTTT
NA TRBJ2-5 NA TRBV6-5 CASSLRQETQYF TGTGCCAGCAGCCTTCGCCAAGAGACCCAGTACTTC
NA TRBJ1-3 once TRBV6-6 CASSYPGDGNTIYF TGTGCCAGCAGTTACCCGGGGGATGGAAACACCATATATTTT
NA TRBJ2-3 few TRBV5-6 CASSLSSVPDTQYF TGTGCCAGCAGCTTATCTAGCGTCCCAGATACGCAGTATTTT
NA TRBJ2-7 once TRBV19 CASSINAQGTYEQYF TGTGCCAGTAGTATAAACGCCCAGGGAACCTACGAGCAGTACTTC
NA TRBJ2-3 NA TRBV18 CASSSRGSTDTQYF TGTGCCAGCTCTTCACGGGGAAGCACAGATACGCAGTATTTT
NA TRBJ2-2 few TRBV7-2 CASSTYLRSGELFF TGTGCCAGCAGCACCTATCTAAGGAGCGGGGAGCTGTTTTTT
NA TRBJ2-1 NA TRBV30 CAWSLGGLVNEQFF TGTGCCTGGAGTTTGGGGGGGCTGGTCAATGAGCAGTTCTTC
NA TRBJ2-2 few TRBV12-1 CASSHTEGELFF TGTGCCAGCAGCCACACCGAAGGGGAGCTGTTTTTT
TRBD2 TRBJ2-7 NA TRBV3-1/TRBV3-2 CASSRGLAGVEQYF TGTGCCAGCAGCCGGGGGTTAGCGGGGGTTGAGCAGTACTTC
NA TRBJ2-7 NA TRBV7-6 CASSQDLTADYEQYF TGTGCCAGCAGCCAGGACTTGACGGCCGACTACGAGCAGTACTTC
TRBD2 TRBJ2-3 NA TRBV5-4 CASSRRTSVFTDTQYF TGTGCCAGCAGCAGAAGGACTAGCGTATTCACAGATACGCAGTATTTT
TRBD1 TRBJ1-2 NA TRBV6-1 CASSEHAGGNYGYTF TGTGCCAGCAGTGAGCACGCAGGGGGTAATTATGGCTACACCTTC
TRBD1 TRBJ2-7 NA TRBV5-1 CASSLGAGQGLLYSYEQYF TGCGCCAGCAGCTTGGGTGCGGGACAGGGGCTATTATACTCCTACGAGCAGTACTTC
NA TRBJ2-3 once TRBV19 CASSIARGYTDTQYF TGTGCCAGTAGTATAGCCCGGGGGTACACAGATACGCAGTATTTT